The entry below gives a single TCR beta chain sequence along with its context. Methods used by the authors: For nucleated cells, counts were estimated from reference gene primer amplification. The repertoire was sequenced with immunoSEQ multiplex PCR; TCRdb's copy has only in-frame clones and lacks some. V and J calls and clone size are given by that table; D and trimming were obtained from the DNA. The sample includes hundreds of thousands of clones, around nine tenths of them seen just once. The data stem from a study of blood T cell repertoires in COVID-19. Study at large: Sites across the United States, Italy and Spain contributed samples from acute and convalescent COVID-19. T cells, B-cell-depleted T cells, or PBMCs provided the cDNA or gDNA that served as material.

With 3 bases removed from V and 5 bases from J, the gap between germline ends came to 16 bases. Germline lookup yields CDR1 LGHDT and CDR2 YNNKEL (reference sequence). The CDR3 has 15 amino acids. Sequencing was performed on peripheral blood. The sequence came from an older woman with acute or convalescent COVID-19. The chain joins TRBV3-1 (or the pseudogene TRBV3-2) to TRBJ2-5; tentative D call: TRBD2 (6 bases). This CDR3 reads CASSQSRLGRETQYF. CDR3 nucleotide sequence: TGTGCCAGCAGCCAGTCAAGACTAGGGCGGGAGACCCAGTACTTC.